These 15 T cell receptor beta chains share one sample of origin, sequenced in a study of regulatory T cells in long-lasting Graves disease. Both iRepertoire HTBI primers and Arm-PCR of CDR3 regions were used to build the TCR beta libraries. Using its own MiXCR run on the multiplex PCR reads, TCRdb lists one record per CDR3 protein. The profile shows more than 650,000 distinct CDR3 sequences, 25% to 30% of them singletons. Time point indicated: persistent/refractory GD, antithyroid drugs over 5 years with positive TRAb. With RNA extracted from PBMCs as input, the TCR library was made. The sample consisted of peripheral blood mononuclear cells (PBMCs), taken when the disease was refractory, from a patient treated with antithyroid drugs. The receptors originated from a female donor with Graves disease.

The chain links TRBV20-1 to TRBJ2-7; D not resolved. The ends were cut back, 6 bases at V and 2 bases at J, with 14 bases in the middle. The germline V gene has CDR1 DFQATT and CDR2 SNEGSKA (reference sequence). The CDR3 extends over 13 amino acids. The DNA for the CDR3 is TGCAGTGCCATCCCCAGGAACACCTACGAGCAGTACTTC. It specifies CSAIPRNTYEQYF.

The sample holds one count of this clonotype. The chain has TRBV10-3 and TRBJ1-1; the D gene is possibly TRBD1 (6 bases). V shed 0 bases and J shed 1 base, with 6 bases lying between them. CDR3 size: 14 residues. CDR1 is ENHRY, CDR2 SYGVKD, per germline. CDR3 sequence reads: CAISESGQNTEAFF. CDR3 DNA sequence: TGTGCCATCAGTGAGTCGGGACAGAACACTGAAGCTTTCTTT.

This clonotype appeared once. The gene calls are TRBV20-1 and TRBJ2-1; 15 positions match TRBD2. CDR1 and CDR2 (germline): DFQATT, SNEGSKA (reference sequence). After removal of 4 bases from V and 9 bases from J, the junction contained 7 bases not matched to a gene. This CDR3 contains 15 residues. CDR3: CSAMGTSGRFGEQFF. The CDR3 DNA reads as TGCAGTGCTATGGGGACTAGCGGGAGGTTTGGTGAGCAGTTCTTC.

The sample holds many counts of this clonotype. CDR3 in amino acids: CASSYPGTGRTQYF. CDR3 nucleotide sequence: TGTGCCAGCAGCTACCCGGGGACCGGGAGGACCCAGTACTTC. The genes are TRBV11-2 and TRBJ2-5; weak D call: TRBD2 (6 bases). The CDR3 is 14 residues long. Germline V gives CDR1 SGHAT, CDR2 FQNNGV. Deletions cut 4 bases from V and 7 bases from J, with 16 bases between.

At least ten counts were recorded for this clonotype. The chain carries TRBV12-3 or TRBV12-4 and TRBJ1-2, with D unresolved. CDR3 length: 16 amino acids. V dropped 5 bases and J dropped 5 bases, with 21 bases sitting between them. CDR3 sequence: CASSPILVPEGYGYTF. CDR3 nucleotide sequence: TGTGCCAGCAGTCCCATCCTTGTTCCGGAAGGATATGGCTACACCTTC.

DNA for the CDR3: TGTGCCAGCAGCTCCGGGGCTGGAGGCTGTGGCTACACCTTC. Its protein is CASSSGAGGCGYTF. The V call is TRBV11-1, the J call TRBJ1-2; D is perhaps TRBD1 (5 bases). There are 14 residues in the CDR3. In germline, CDR1 is SGHAT, CDR2 FQDESV (reference sequence). V was shortened by 4 bases and J by 7 bases, with 16 bases between the two germline ends.

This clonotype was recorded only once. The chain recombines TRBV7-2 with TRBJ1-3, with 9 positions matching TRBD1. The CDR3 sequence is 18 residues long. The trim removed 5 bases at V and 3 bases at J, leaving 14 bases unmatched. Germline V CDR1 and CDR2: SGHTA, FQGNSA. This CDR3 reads CASSLKPGQGLLGNTIYF. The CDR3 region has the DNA TGTGCCAGCAGCCTTAAACCCGGACAGGGGCTACTTGGAAACACCATATATTTT.

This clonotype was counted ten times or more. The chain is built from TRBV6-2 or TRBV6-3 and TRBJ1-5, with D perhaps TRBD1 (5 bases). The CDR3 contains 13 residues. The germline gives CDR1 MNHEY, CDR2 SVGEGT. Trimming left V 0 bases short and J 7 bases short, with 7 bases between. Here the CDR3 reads CASSYSDTQPQHF. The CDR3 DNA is TGTGCCAGCAGTTACTCGGACACCCAGCCCCAGCATTTT.

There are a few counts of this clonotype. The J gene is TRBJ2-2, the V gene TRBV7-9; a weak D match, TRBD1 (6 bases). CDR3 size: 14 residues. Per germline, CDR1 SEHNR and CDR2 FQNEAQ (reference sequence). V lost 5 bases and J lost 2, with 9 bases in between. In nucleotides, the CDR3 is TGTGCCAGCAGCAAGGGACAAAACACCGGGGAGCTGTTTTTT. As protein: CASSKGQNTGELFF.

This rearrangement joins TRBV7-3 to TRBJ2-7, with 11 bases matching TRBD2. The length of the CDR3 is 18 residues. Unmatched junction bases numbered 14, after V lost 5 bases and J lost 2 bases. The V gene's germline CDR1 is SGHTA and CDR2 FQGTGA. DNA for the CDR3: TGTGCCAGCAGCCAAGATACGGGGCCTAGCGGGAGGACCTACGAGCAGTACTTC. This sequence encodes CASSQDTGPSGRTYEQYF. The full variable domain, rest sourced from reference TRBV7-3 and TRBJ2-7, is GAGVSQTPSNKVTEKGKYVELRCDPISGHTALYWYRQSLGQGPEFLIYFQGTGAADDSGLPNDRFFAVRPEGSVSTLKIQRTERGDSAVYLCASSQDTGPSGRTYEQYFGPGTRLTVT.

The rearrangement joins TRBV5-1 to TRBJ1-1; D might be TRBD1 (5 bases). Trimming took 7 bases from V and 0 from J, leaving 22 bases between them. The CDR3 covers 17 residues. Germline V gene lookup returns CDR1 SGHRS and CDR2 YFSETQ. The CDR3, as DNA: TGCGCCAGCGGTTCGGGACGGGGGGGTCCCGTGAACACTGAAGCTTTCTTT. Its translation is CASGSGRGGPVNTEAFF. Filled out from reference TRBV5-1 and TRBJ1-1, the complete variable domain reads KAGVTQTPRYLIKTRGQQVTLSCSPISGHRSVSWYQQTPGQGLQFLFEYFSETQRNKGNFPGRFSGRQFSNSRSEMNVSTLELGDSALYLCASGSGRGGPVNTEAFFGQGTRLTVV.

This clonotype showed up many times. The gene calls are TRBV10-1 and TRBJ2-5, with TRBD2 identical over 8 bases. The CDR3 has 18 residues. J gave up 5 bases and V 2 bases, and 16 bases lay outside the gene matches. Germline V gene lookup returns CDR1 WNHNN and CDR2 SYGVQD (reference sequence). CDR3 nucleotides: TGCGCCAGCAGTGAGCTCCCTGGGGGAGCGGGAGAGCGGGAGACCCAGTACTTC. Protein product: CASSELPGGAGERETQYF.

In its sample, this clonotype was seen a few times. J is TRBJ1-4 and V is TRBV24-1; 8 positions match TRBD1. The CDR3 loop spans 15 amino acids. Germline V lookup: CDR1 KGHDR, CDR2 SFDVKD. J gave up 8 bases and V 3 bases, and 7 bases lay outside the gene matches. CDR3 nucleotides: TGTGCCACCAGTGATCTGGACAGGGAAGGGGAAAAACTGTTTTTT. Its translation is CATSDLDREGEKLFF.

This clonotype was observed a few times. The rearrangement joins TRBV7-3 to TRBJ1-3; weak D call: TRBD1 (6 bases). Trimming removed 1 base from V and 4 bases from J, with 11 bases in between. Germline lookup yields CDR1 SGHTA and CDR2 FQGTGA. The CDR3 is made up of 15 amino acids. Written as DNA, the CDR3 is TGTGCCAGCAGCTTAAATGGGGGGGCCGGAAACACCATATATTTT. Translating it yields CASSLNGGAGNTIYF.

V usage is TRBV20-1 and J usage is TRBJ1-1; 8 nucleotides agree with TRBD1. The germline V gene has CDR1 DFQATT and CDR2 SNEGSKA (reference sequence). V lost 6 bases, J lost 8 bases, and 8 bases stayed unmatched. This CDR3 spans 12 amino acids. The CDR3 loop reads CSAPRDRGEAFF. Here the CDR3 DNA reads TGCAGTGCGCCGAGAGACAGGGGCGAAGCTTTCTTT.